Here is one T cell receptor beta chain with its context. No antigen is known for it. Trimming took 4 bases from V and 2 from J, leaving 15 bases between them. Germline CDR1 is SGHNT and CDR2 is YYREEE (reference sequence). The CDR3 spans 15 residues. The method was immunoSEQ multiplex PCR; TCRdb's version includes in-frame clones alone and lacks a portion of them. This sample has over 90,000 clones, with more than 85% found just once. The sample originates from a study of T cell responses to AZD1222 COVID-19 vaccine. The study, taken as a whole, reports: Every sample of the repertoires postdated the peak T cell response. Reports indicate that nearly half of spike-specific TCRs are directed at unmutated variant regions.

Doses given second, at about 4 or about 12 weeks, were pooled. The sequences come from peripheral blood, collected 28 days after the second AZD1222 dose. This sequence originates from an adult who received the AZD1222 COVID-19 vaccine. The chain carries TRBV5-4 and TRBJ1-2; a weak D match, TRBD1 (6 bases). The CDR3 DNA sequence: TGTGCCAGCAGCCCGGGGGACATATTGAACTATGGCTACACCTTC. Translating gives CASSPGDILNYGYTF. The full variable domain, its missing parts supplied by reference TRBV5-4 and TRBJ1-2, is ETGVTQSPTHLIKTRGQQVTLRCSSQSGHNTVSWYQQALGQGPQFIFQYYREEENGRGNFPPRFSGLQFPNYSSELNVNALELDDSALYLCASSPGDILNYGYTFGSGTRLTVV.